These 5 T cell receptor beta chains were sequenced from one sample in a study of early T cells in non-severe SARS-CoV-2 infection. TCRdb processed the 5' RACE reads anew with MiXCR; each CDR3 protein has one entry. The profile shows around 30,000 distinct CDR3 sequences, 9% of them singletons. The sample comprised whole blood. The receptors stem from an adult who was a healthcare worker with PCR-confirmed SARS-CoV-2 infection or an uninfected control (not recorded which).

This clonotype has a count of ten or more. This rearrangement joins TRBV20-1 to TRBJ1-5; the D gene is possibly TRBD1 (6 bases). This CDR3 has 13 amino acids. The V end was cut by 7 bases, the J end by 4 bases, with 14 bases between. Germline loops: CDR1 DFQATT, CDR2 SNEGSKA (reference sequence). DNA of the CDR3: TGCAGTGTACAGGGCCAGTATAATCAGCCCCAGCATTTT. Protein product: CSVQGQYNQPQHF.

This clonotype was found many times. The chain joins TRBV19 to TRBJ1-5; perhaps TRBD1 as D (6 bases). Germline V gene sequence: CDR1 LNHDA, CDR2 SQIVND (reference sequence). V dropped 5 bases and J dropped 4 bases, with 15 bases sitting between them. CDR3 size: 15 residues. CDR3 DNA: TGTGCCAGTAGTCCCGGGACACGAGCTAATCAGCCCCAGCATTTT. This gives the protein CASSPGTRANQPQHF.

This clonotype has ten or more counts. V is TRBV7-2 and J is TRBJ1-5, with a tentative D call TRBD1 (5 bases). V lost 1 base, J lost 4 bases, and 11 bases lay in between. CDR3 size: 15 residues. Germline V gene data show CDR1 as SGHTA and CDR2 as FQGNSA. CDR3 DNA sequence: TGTGCCAGCAGCTTAGACGGGGGACGAAATCAGCCCCAGCATTTT. Protein sequence: CASSLDGGRNQPQHF.

This clonotype was seen at least ten times. J is TRBJ2-5 and V is TRBV12-3 or TRBV12-4; no clear D gene. Trimming took off 2 bases at V and 3 bases at J, with 19 bases between the two ends. The CDR3 spans 17 residues. The CDR3 DNA is TGTGCCAGCAGTTTAAACGGGTGGTCAGGAAGGGAAGAGACCCAGTACTTC. This sequence encodes CASSLNGWSGREETQYF.

This clonotype was detected many times. The chain uses TRBV5-1 and TRBJ1-4, with D perhaps TRBD1 (6 bases). This CDR3 contains 15 residues. CDR1 and CDR2 (germline): SGHRS, YFSETQ. The V and J ends lost 4 bases and 0 bases respectively, with 10 bases between them. Here the CDR3 reads CASSPWTATNEKLFF. In nucleotides, the CDR3 is TGCGCCAGCAGCCCTTGGACAGCAACTAATGAAAAACTGTTTTTT.